This entry is about one TCR beta chain. This CDR3 comprises 14 residues. Germline V gene lookup returns CDR1 MDHEN and CDR2 SYDVKM. Trimming took off 10 bases at V and 1 base at J, with 16 bases between the two ends. The sample comes from a study of blood T cell repertoires in COVID-19. Sequencing was performed with immunoSEQ multiplex PCR; in TCRdb, only in-frame clones are kept and a portion is missing. Of some 150,000 clones listed, 80% to 85% are singletons. The source is a woman of 80 years or more with acute or convalescent COVID-19. This chain links TRBV28 with TRBJ2-5; D is unclear. The sample taken for sequencing was peripheral blood. CDR3 DNA sequence: TGTGCCACCCTCGGTTCGGGTACCCAAGAGACCCAGTACTTC. Residues: CATLGSGTQETQYF.